This T cell receptor beta chain derives from a study of a mutant IDH1 vaccine in newly diagnosed glioma. Using immunoSEQ multiplex PCR, the repertoire was profiled, and TCRdb retains in-frame clones only, with some absent. The data contain 20,000 to 25,000 clones, roughly 82% of them singletons. Documented time point: week 23, last vaccination. In every dose of vaccine, 300 ug of mutant IDH1 20-mer peptide was given alongside topical imiquimod. On this clone: The antigen is not known.

After removal of 5 bases from V and 2 bases from J, the junction contained 5 bases not matched to a gene. This CDR3 spans 15 amino acids. Germline lookup yields CDR1 MNHNS and CDR2 SASEGT. The TCR originated in a man aged 25 to 40 with glioma. The V and J genes are TRBV6-1 and TRBJ2-1; 8 nucleotides match TRBD2. Sequenced material: PBMCs, taken from a glioma patient whose treatment included an IDH1 peptide vaccine. The CDR3 reads CASSPEREPYNEQFF. The CDR3 nucleotides read TGTGCCAGCAGTCCAGAGCGGGAGCCCTACAATGAGCAGTTCTTC.